What follows describes a single T cell receptor (beta chain). What it recognizes is unknown. The sample belongs to a study of breast tumors, draining lymph nodes, adjacent tissues. Study-level points and caveats: Data fit most tumor T cells coming from lymph node, expanding in tumor. Compared with lymph nodes, tumors were less diverse; compared with nontumor tissue, more.

TCRdb re-called the multiplex PCR reads through MiXCR, storing one row per CDR3 protein. The table includes around 250,000 distinct CDR3 sequences, 30% to 35% detected once. The lymph nodes were axillary draining lymph nodes from breast cancer patients. The J segment lost 0 bases and the V segment lost 3 bases, leaving 2 bases of the junction unmatched. Germline lookup yields CDR1 LNHNV and CDR2 YYDKDF (reference sequence). The CDR3 has 15 amino acids. This sequence joins TRBV15 and TRBJ2-7; 10 positions match TRBD2. The material sequenced was axillary lymph node tissue. The source of this sequence is a female donor with breast cancer. Some clones in this sample may be carry-over from other donors' samples. CDR3 nucleotide sequence: TGTGCCACCAGCAGGGGGACTAGCGACTCCTACGAGCAGTACTTC. It encodes CATSRGTSDSYEQYF.